This T cell receptor (beta chain) was identified during a study of T cells in Graves' hyperthyroidism and ophthalmopathy (dated by TCRdb to about 2019). Regarding the research as a whole: Peripheral blood samples were taken at the time of initial diagnosis, prior to any treatment. TCR V-J signatures able to tell the groups apart were searched for in a discovery cohort of 100 patients, of whom 40 to 45 had Graves' ophthalmopathy and 57 had stable Graves' hyperthyroidism. Prospective prediction of ophthalmopathy was tested in an independent validation cohort consisting of 18 to 20 hyperthyroidism patients and some 17 patients who later progressed to ophthalmopathy. The 100 discovery patients were randomly split 7:3 into training and test sets. The study also compared thyroid tissue and blood T-cell repertoires from more than five Graves' hyperthyroidism patients. Once sampling was done, hyperthyroidism patients were given methimazole at a starting dose of 30 mg daily, whereas ophthalmopathy patients were given high-dose intravenous methylprednisolone. TCR Vbeta CDR3 sequencing of 140 or so peripheral blood samples (fewer than 45 ophthalmopathy, about 75 hyperthyroidism and roughly 17 progressor patients) is reported in the paper.

Stable Graves' hyperthyroidism was defined as the absence of progression to ophthalmopathy over 18 months of follow-up. Hyperthyroidism patients were newly diagnosed, with disease duration under 2 months, and aged 18 to 65 years. Patients with uncontrolled infections, other autoimmune diseases, pregnancy or lactation were excluded. Clinical symptoms, serum thyroxine and TRAb, thyroid ultrasound, and orbital computed tomography formed the basis for the diagnoses. PBMCs were isolated from approximately 10 ml of fresh peripheral blood by Ficoll-Paque density gradient centrifugation. Trizol reagent was used to extract total RNA, and RNA quality was then checked on an Agilent 2100 Bioanalyzer. The paper's findings and limits, for the study overall: In validation, the model predicted progression to ophthalmopathy a median of 6.5 months before onset, with around 70% sensitivity and 72.22% specificity. No statistical method was used to fix the sample size in advance, and group allocation was not hidden from the investigators. In cross-validation, a model built on a 13 V-J signature told ophthalmopathy apart from stable hyperthyroidism with less than 90% sensitivity and around 81% specificity, and in testing the same model reached 80%/75%. Most expanded thyroid clonotypes (frequency above 0.001) were also found in blood, which suggests that blood repertoires may mirror thyroid immune responses.

The TCR beta CDR3 regions were amplified from RNA transcripts. The TCR CDR3 was subjected to a first round of RT-PCR using the HTBI primer set and the Qiagen OneStep RT-PCR kit. Libraries were constructed in a second round of multiplex PCR, after which size selection and purification were performed. Paired-end sequencing of the libraries was performed with 100 bp reads on an Illumina HiSeq2000. The authors processed their data as follows. SOAPnuke was used to process the raw data, with reads discarded if the reads contained adapters or uncalled bases, had a mean Phred below 15, or lacked an exact constant-primer or identifier match. High-quality paired reads were merged with COPE v1.2.5, and unique nucleotide sequences were defined as clonotypes. MiTCR v1.1 was used to align the clonotypes against IMGT TRBV, TRBD and TRBJ reference segments. The analysis was restricted to V-J combinations with a frequency above 0.0001, which together covered roughly 99% of the repertoires. The TCS score was defined as the ratio of F50 (clonal expansion) to E x V (chaos), calculated using BLOSUM62-based TCRdist between CDR3 peptides within each V-J. Welch's t-statistics and random forest reduced just over 500 V-J features to 10 to 15, which were used in a naive Bayes classifier (R e1071). TCRdb reworked the public reads: Q25 trimming with fastp, MiXCR clone assembly, productive beta chains retained. Rows are combined by CDR3 protein, so each entry shows the most common genes and DNA. TCRdb's processing, not the authors', yielded these V and J calls. A total of about 480,000 distinct CDR3 sequences appear in this sample, over 13% of them only once. Under 20% of the sample is held by the ten biggest clonotypes.

This clonotype was observed many times. The specificity of this receptor is unknown. Per-base qualities were not stored, and no clone one base away is much larger. V is cut back by 5 bases and J by 6 bases, with 4 bases in the junction unmatched. The CDR3, from cysteine to phenylalanine, totals 15 residues. Of all the DNA, just the CDR3 is kept, 45 bases in frame from base 1. The chain employs TRBV12-3 or TRBV12-4 and TRBJ1-6; TRBD1 fits 10 bases in the junction. Input material: blood. This receptor was identified in a woman aged 18-35 years with Graves' hyperthyroidism. The CDR3 amino acid sequence is: CASSPGQGLNSPLHF. The nucleotide sequence reads TGTGCCAGCAGTCCGGGACAGGGGCTTAATTCACCCCTCCACTTT.